The 16 T cell receptor beta chains presented below share a single source sample, sequenced in a study of T cells after somatic rescue of genetic block. Sequencing was performed with immunoSEQ multiplex PCR; in TCRdb, only in-frame clones are kept and a portion is missing. The sample includes tens of thousands of clones, roughly 96% of them seen just once. Sequenced material: peripheral blood mononuclear cells (PBMCs). These receptors were obtained from a child younger than two.

This chain joins TRBV4-1 and TRBJ2-2; TRBD2 agrees at 7 bases. The CDR3 loop spans 17 amino acids. The V and J ends lost 0 bases and 4 bases, in that order; junction bases with no gene match: 8. The germline CDR1 and CDR2 sequences are MGHRA and YSYEKL. As DNA, the CDR3 is TGCGCCAGCAGCCAAGACCCAGCGGGATGGGGCACCGGGGAGCTGTTTTTT. Protein product: CASSQDPAGWGTGELFF.

The J gene is TRBJ2-3, the V gene TRBV7-2, with unresolved D. The CDR3 is made up of 13 amino acids. V gave up 3 bases and J gave up 6 bases, with 10 bases separating them. Germline V gene lookup returns CDR1 SGHTA and CDR2 FQGNSA. The DNA of the CDR3 is TGTGCCAGCAGCTTTCAGAACCGCGATACGCAGTATTTT. Protein: CASSFQNRDTQYF.

The chain recombines TRBV27 with TRBJ1-2, with D possibly matching TRBD1 (6 bases). Germline assignment: CDR1 MNHEY and CDR2 SMNVEV (reference sequence). The CDR3 consists of 12 residues. The germline V and J ends were trimmed by 5 bases and 8 bases, with 12 bases remaining between them. The CDR3 region is CASSPPGGGYTF. Here the CDR3 DNA reads TGTGCCAGCAGTCCACCCGGGGGCGGCTACACCTTC.

This clone was counted a single time. The chain links TRBV7-9 to TRBJ1-4; 7 bases map to TRBD1. The CDR3 length is 15 residues. The ends lost 4 bases at V and 7 bases at J; junction bases unmatched: 9. The germline CDR1 and CDR2 sequences are SEHNR and FQNEAQ (reference sequence). The CDR3 region is CASSSLAGGSEKLFF. The CDR3 DNA is TGTGCCAGCAGCTCACTGGCAGGGGGAAGTGAAAAACTGTTTTTT.

The V call is TRBV25-1, the J call TRBJ2-4, with 10 bases that match TRBD1. CDR3 length: 15 residues. J was trimmed by 6 bases and V by 3 bases; bases with no gene match: 5. The germline V gene encodes CDR1 MGHDK and CDR2 SYGVNS. This chain's CDR3 is CASSDAGQGLNIQYF. CDR3 bases: TGTGCCAGCAGTGACGCGGGACAGGGGTTAAACATTCAGTACTTC.

The J gene is TRBJ2-3, the V gene TRBV11-2; 8 bases match TRBD1. With V trimmed by 1 base and J by 1 base, 1 base remained unmatched. Germline-derived CDR1 and CDR2 are SGHAT and FQNNGV. This CDR3 spans 15 amino acids. The CDR3 DNA is TGTGCCAGCAGCTTAGTGGACAGGGGCACAGATACGCAGTATTTT. Translated: CASSLVDRGTDTQYF.

The chain recombines TRBV5-6 with TRBJ2-2, with D perhaps TRBD1 (5 bases). CDR1 and CDR2 from the germline V gene are SGHDT and YYEEEE. Deletions cut 2 bases from V and 6 bases from J, with 8 bases between. CDR3 length: 13 residues. CDR3 in amino acids: CASSFFRAGELFF. DNA for the CDR3: TGTGCCAGCAGCTTTTTCAGGGCCGGGGAGCTGTTTTTT.

The chain uses TRBV7-8 and TRBJ2-1; D gene ambiguous. Between the trimmed V and J ends, which lost 0 bases and 7 bases, there was a span of 16 bases. The CDR3 has 16 residues. Germline V gene lookup returns CDR1 SGHVS and CDR2 FQNEAQ. CDR3 sequence (DNA): TGTGCCAGCAGCTTAGCGGAGCTTTCTCTGTGGAATGAGCAGTTCTTC. It codes for CASSLAELSLWNEQFF.

The chain uses TRBV7-9 and TRBJ2-1; 8 bases map to TRBD1. Germline V gene sequence: CDR1 SEHNR, CDR2 FQNEAQ (reference sequence). This CDR3 has 15 residues. Losses at the gene ends were 1 base for V and 4 bases for J; bases not matched to a gene: 3. The CDR3 bases are TGTGCCAGCAGCTTAGGAGGGACAGGATACAATGAGCAGTTCTTC. Its translation: CASSLGGTGYNEQFF.

The chain carries TRBV28 and TRBJ2-5; TRBD2 aligns across 10 bases. Germline assignment: CDR1 MDHEN and CDR2 SYDVKM. J gave up 4 bases and V 2 bases, and 4 bases lay outside the gene matches. The CDR3 is made up of 15 amino acids. CDR3 loop: CASSLGAGGRETQYF. The CDR3 nucleotides read TGTGCCAGCAGTTTAGGAGCGGGAGGGCGAGAGACCCAGTACTTC.

This sequence joins TRBV5-1 and TRBJ2-3; TRBD1 aligns across 9 bases. The CDR3 extends over 15 amino acids. Losses at the gene ends were 3 bases for V and 4 bases for J; bases not matched to a gene: 6. Germline V gene sequence: CDR1 SGHRS, CDR2 YFSETQ. CDR3 nucleotide sequence: TGCGCCAGCAGCTCCCGACAGGGGGGCGCAGATACGCAGTATTTT. Residues: CASSSRQGGADTQYF.

The chain is built from TRBV28 and TRBJ2-7; no reliable D call. Trimming removed 1 base from V and 5 bases from J, with 6 bases in between. CDR3 size: 12 residues. The germline V gene has CDR1 MDHEN and CDR2 SYDVKM. CDR3 in amino acids: CASSLLGNEQYF. CDR3 sequence (DNA): TGTGCCAGCAGTTTATTGGGAAACGAGCAGTACTTC.

V and J are TRBV19 and TRBJ1-1; D not resolved. Germline lookup yields CDR1 LNHDA and CDR2 SQIVND (reference sequence). V was cut by 1 base and J by 2 bases, with 11 bases left in between. The CDR3 is 15 amino acids. The CDR3 loop reads CASSIAARVNTEAFF. CDR3 DNA: TGTGCCAGTAGTATAGCTGCAAGAGTCAACACTGAAGCTTTCTTT. Variable domain in full (rest from reference TRBV19 and TRBJ1-1): DGGITQSPKYLFRKEGQNVTLSCEQNLNHDAMYWYRQDPGQGLRLIYYSQIVNDFQKGDIAEGYSVSREKKESFPLTVTSAQKNPTAFYLCASSIAARVNTEAFFGQGTRLTVV.

The sample holds one count of this clone. The chain combines TRBV7-6 with TRBJ2-6; 10 nucleotides line up with TRBD1. The J segment lost 0 bases and the V segment lost 5 bases, leaving 1 base of the junction unmatched. Per the germline V gene, CDR1 is SGHVS and CDR2 is FNYEAQ. CDR3 length: 16 amino acids. The CDR3 coding sequence is TGTGCCAGCAGCCGGACAGGGGGCTCTGGGGCCAACGTCCTGACTTTC. Translated, it gives CASSRTGGSGANVLTF.

This rearrangement joins TRBV7-6 to TRBJ2-3; 11 bases are shared with TRBD1. This CDR3 has 16 residues. Germline CDR1 reads SGHVS; CDR2 reads FNYEAQ. V trimming: 1 base; J trimming: 4 bases; junction bases outside the gene matches: 4. CDR3 sequence (DNA): TGTGCCAGCAGCTTAGGTAGGGGACAGGGGGCAGATACGCAGTATTTT. Protein: CASSLGRGQGADTQYF.

This chain links TRBV25-1 with TRBJ2-7; D gene uncertain. The CDR3 has 13 residues. The V and J ends lost 3 bases and 6 bases respectively, with 12 bases between them. Germline V CDR1 and CDR2: MGHDK, SYGVNS. The CDR3 protein is CASSEPGLGEQYF. In DNA, the CDR3 is TGTGCCAGCAGTGAGCCCGGTCTTGGCGAGCAGTACTTC.